A single sample is the source of the 32 T cell receptor beta chains below, sequenced in a study of T cell responses to AZD1222 COVID-19 vaccine. Sequencing used immunoSEQ multiplex PCR; TCRdb keeps in-frame clones, though not all of them. The data contain around 190,000 clones, roughly 92% of them singletons. This material consisted of peripheral blood, taken 28 days after the second AZD1222 dose. These receptors came from an adult who received the AZD1222 COVID-19 vaccine.

This clone was seen a single time. The V gene is TRBV27, the J gene TRBJ1-4; no definite D call. The CDR3 totals 15 residues. CDR1 is MNHEY, CDR2 SMNVEV, per germline (reference sequence). The germline V and J ends were trimmed by 2 bases and 5 bases, with 12 bases remaining between them. The chain's CDR3 is CASSLQARYNEKLFF. The CDR3 DNA reads as TGTGCCAGCAGTTTACAGGCCCGATACAATGAAAAACTGTTTTTT.

V is TRBV24-1 and J is TRBJ2-1; 9 bases are shared with TRBD2. CDR1 is KGHDR and CDR2 is SFDVKD in the germline V gene. Losses at the gene ends were 5 bases for V and 10 bases for J; bases not matched to a gene: 17. CDR3 length equals 17 residues. The CDR3 loop reads CATSGNTGTSNVYEQFF. CDR3 in DNA: TGTGCCACCAGTGGTAATACCGGGACTAGCAATGTGTACGAGCAGTTCTTC.

This clone was counted once. The chain combines TRBV5-1 with TRBJ2-1, with 7 bases aligning to TRBD2. The CDR3 extends over 15 amino acids. V lost 1 base to trimming and J lost 2 bases; unmatched junction nucleotides: 3. The germline V gene encodes CDR1 SGHRS and CDR2 YFSETQ. This chain's CDR3 is CASSLLTSTYNEQFF. The CDR3 coding sequence is TGCGCCAGCAGCTTGTTGACTAGCACCTACAATGAGCAGTTCTTC.

The chain is built from TRBV5-5 and TRBJ2-5; TRBD2 agrees at 7 bases. Germline loops: CDR1 SGHKS, CDR2 YYEKEE (reference sequence). This CDR3 has 16 residues. V lost 4 bases, J lost 4 bases, and 13 bases stayed unmatched. In DNA form, the CDR3 reads TGTGCCAGCAGCCTCCTGGGGGAGGGAAACACAGAGACCCAGTACTTC. It yields the protein CASSLLGEGNTETQYF.

The chain is built from TRBV3-1 (or the pseudogene TRBV3-2) and TRBJ2-1; TRBD2 is a possible D gene (5 bases). Germline V CDR1 and CDR2: LGHDT, YNNKEL (reference sequence). Deletions cut 4 bases from V and 0 bases from J, with 13 bases between. The CDR3 is 16 amino acids. The CDR3 nucleotides are TGTGCCAGCAGCCTGGGCCCCAGCGGCTCCTACAATGAGCAGTTCTTC. It codes for CASSLGPSGSYNEQFF.

This chain uses TRBV15 with TRBJ2-1; the match to TRBD1 covers 8 bases. V was pared by 1 base and J by 3 bases, with 5 bases of the junction left unmatched. The CDR3 has 16 residues. Looked up from germline, CDR1 is LNHNV and CDR2 is YYDKDF (reference sequence). The CDR3 reads CATSRGQTGDYNEQFF. The DNA for the CDR3 is TGTGCCACCAGCAGAGGCCAGACAGGGGACTACAATGAGCAGTTCTTC.

The rearrangement links TRBV2 to TRBJ2-1; 10 nucleotides align to TRBD1. Germline V gives CDR1 SNHLY, CDR2 FYNNEI. The CDR3 covers 15 residues. V lost 6 bases to trimming and J lost 4 bases; unmatched junction nucleotides: 6. As DNA, the CDR3 is TGTGCCAGCAGGACGGACAGGGGGTCATACAATGAGCAGTTCTTC. Its translation: CASRTDRGSYNEQFF.

The chain carries TRBV4-1 and TRBJ1-5, with TRBD1 identical over 7 bases. V lost 2 bases, J lost 0 bases, and 7 bases stayed unmatched. The CDR3 consists of 17 residues. Germline loops: CDR1 MGHRA, CDR2 YSYEKL. The CDR3 loop is CASSQNDGTASNQPQHF. In nucleotides, the CDR3 is TGCGCCAGCAGCCAAAATGACGGGACAGCTAGCAATCAGCCCCAGCATTTT.

V gene TRBV9 combines with J gene TRBJ1-2; maybe TRBD1 (6 bases). Germline CDR1 and CDR2: SGDLS and YYNGEE. The CDR3 is made up of 15 amino acids. Trimming stripped 5 bases from V and 5 bases from J, with 19 bases between. CDR3 region: CASSLEGGNPYGYTF. In nucleotides, the CDR3 is TGTGCCAGCAGTCTGGAGGGGGGTAATCCTTATGGCTACACCTTC.

The rearrangement uses TRBV12-5 and TRBJ2-1; TRBD1 agrees at 7 bases. CDR3 length: 13 amino acids. The J segment lost 5 bases and the V segment lost 4 bases, leaving 2 bases of the junction unmatched. The germline V gene has CDR1 LGHNT and CDR2 FRNRAP. CDR3 region: CASGSTGNNEQFF. For the CDR3, the DNA is TGTGCTAGTGGTTCGACAGGGAACAATGAGCAGTTCTTC.

V usage is TRBV11-3 and J usage is TRBJ1-5; TRBD1 might be the D (5 bases). The length of the CDR3 is 18 residues. From germline, CDR1 is SGHNT and CDR2 YENEEA. Trimming removed 0 bases at V and 2 bases at J, with 17 bases between. The CDR3 coding sequence is TGTGCCAGCAGCTTAGATAAGAGGGAGGCCAGGGGCAATCAGCCCCAGCATTTT. Its translation: CASSLDKREARGNQPQHF. Supplemented by reference TRBV11-3 and TRBJ1-5, the full variable domain reads EAGVVQSPRYKIIEKKQPVAFWCNPISGHNTLYWYLQNLGQGPELLIRYENEEAVDDSQLPKDRFSAERLKGVDSTLKIQPAELGDSAVYLCASSLDKREARGNQPQHFGDGTRLSIL.

This CDR3 reads CASSYSISGASYEQYF. The CDR3, as DNA: TGTGCCAGCAGTTACTCGATTAGCGGAGCTTCCTACGAGCAGTACTTC. The chain joins TRBV6-5 to TRBJ2-7, with D perhaps matching TRBD2 (6 bases). V lost 0 bases and J 1 base, leaving 13 bases between the germline ends. This CDR3 comprises 16 residues. CDR1 and CDR2 (germline): MNHEY, SVGAGI.

The chain couples TRBV19 to TRBJ2-1, with a possible D match to TRBD2 (7 bases). The CDR3 sequence is 16 residues long. Germline V CDR1 and CDR2: LNHDA, SQIVND (reference sequence). V lost 5 bases, J lost 4 bases, and 18 bases lay in between. CDR3 in amino acids: CASSPGGVAGYNEQFF. CDR3 coding DNA: TGTGCCAGTAGTCCGGGGGGCGTAGCGGGTTACAATGAGCAGTTCTTC. The complete variable domain, with remaining parts taken from reference TRBV19 and TRBJ2-1, reads DGGITQSPKYLFRKEGQNVTLSCEQNLNHDAMYWYRQDPGQGLRLIYYSQIVNDFQKGDIAEGYSVSREKKESFPLTVTSAQKNPTAFYLCASSPGGVAGYNEQFFGPGTRLTVL.

The CDR3 region is CASSLVGQGTYEQYF. The CDR3 DNA follows: TGTGCCAGCAGCTTAGTGGGACAGGGGACCTACGAGCAGTACTTC. The V call is TRBV7-9, the J call TRBJ2-7; 10 bases fit TRBD1. With 1 base clipped from V and 2 bases from J, the junction kept 2 bases outside the gene matches. The CDR3 is 15 residues long. Germline V lookup: CDR1 SEHNR, CDR2 FQNEAQ (reference sequence). Complete variable domain (other parts from reference TRBV7-9 and TRBJ2-7): DTGVSQNPRHKITKRGQNVTFRCDPISEHNRLYWYRQTLGQGPEFLTYFQNEAQLEKSRLLSDRFSAERPKGSFSTLEIQRTEQGDSAMYLCASSLVGQGTYEQYFGPGTRLTVT.

This chain uses TRBV27 with TRBJ2-1; TRBD2 matches at 13 bases. The V gene's germline CDR1 is MNHEY and CDR2 SMNVEV (reference sequence). The CDR3 extends over 16 amino acids. Trimming at V came to 6 bases and at J to 7 bases, leaving 9 bases not matched to a gene. The CDR3 reads CASSPRLAGGVNEQFF. The CDR3 nucleotides read TGTGCCAGCAGCCCCCGACTAGCGGGAGGAGTGAATGAGCAGTTCTTC.

The chain has TRBV19 and TRBJ1-1; D uncertain. Germline-derived CDR1 and CDR2 are LNHDA and SQIVND (reference sequence). The CDR3 runs 14 residues. V was trimmed by 1 base and J by 7 bases, leaving 13 bases between them. CDR3 DNA sequence: TGTGCCAGTAGTATAGGATCAGGAACCTATGAAGCTTTCTTT. Amino acid sequence: CASSIGSGTYEAFF. The variable domain in full, with the rest retrieved from reference TRBV19 and TRBJ1-1, is DGGITQSPKYLFRKEGQNVTLSCEQNLNHDAMYWYRQDPGQGLRLIYYSQIVNDFQKGDIAEGYSVSREKKESFPLTVTSAQKNPTAFYLCASSIGSGTYEAFFGQGTRLTVV.

The rearrangement links TRBV5-1 to TRBJ1-5, with 9 bases that match TRBD1. The junction had 5 bases not matched to a gene; V was cut back by 3 bases and J by 7 bases. CDR1 is SGHRS, CDR2 YFSETQ, per germline. The CDR3 sequence is 14 residues long. The CDR3 nucleotides read TGCGCCAGCAGCTGGGGGACAGGGAGGCAGCCCCAGCATTTT. It codes for CASSWGTGRQPQHF.

The CDR3 DNA sequence: TGTGCCAGCAGGACAGGATACGGCTCTGGAAACACCATATATTTT. Amino acids: CASRTGYGSGNTIYF. V is TRBV6-5 and J is TRBJ1-3; D is perhaps TRBD1 (6 bases). The germline V gene encodes CDR1 MNHEY and CDR2 SVGAGI. V lost 6 bases and J lost 0, with 12 bases in between. The CDR3 runs 15 residues.

The chain joins TRBV5-1 to TRBJ2-1, with 9 bases lining up with TRBD1. After removal of 3 bases from V and 9 bases from J, the junction contained 7 bases not matched to a gene. This CDR3 comprises 14 residues. Germline V gene lookup returns CDR1 SGHRS and CDR2 YFSETQ. The CDR3 reads CASSWGTGSREQFF. In DNA, the CDR3 is TGCGCCAGCAGCTGGGGGACAGGGTCTCGTGAGCAGTTCTTC.

The chain carries TRBV5-6 and TRBJ2-3; D not resolved. This CDR3 region has 11 residues. Germline assignment: CDR1 SGHDT and CDR2 YYEEEE. Between the trimmed V and J ends, which lost 4 bases and 6 bases, there was a span of 6 bases. The CDR3 reads CASSTSDTQYF. CDR3 coding DNA: TGTGCCAGCAGCACCTCGGATACGCAGTATTTT. The full variable domain, its missing parts supplied by reference TRBV5-6 and TRBJ2-3, is DAGVTQSPTHLIKTRGQQVTLRCSPKSGHDTVSWYQQALGQGPQFIFQYYEEEERQRGNFPDRFSGHQFPNYSSELNVNALLLGDSALYLCASSTSDTQYFGPGTRLTVL.

The chain has TRBV5-1 and TRBJ2-7, with D perhaps given as TRBD1 or TRBD2 (5 bases each). The V and J ends lost 4 bases and 3 bases respectively, with 14 bases between them. This CDR3 comprises 14 residues. Germline V gene sequence: CDR1 SGHRS, CDR2 YFSETQ. The CDR3 DNA reads TGCGCCAGCAGCGCTCGACGGGACGTCTACGAGCAGTACTTC. It specifies CASSARRDVYEQYF.

This sequence joins TRBV5-4 and TRBJ1-2, with D possibly TRBD1 on 5 matching bases. This CDR3 spans 14 amino acids. V was pared by 4 bases and J by 6 bases, with 16 bases between. Looked up from germline, CDR1 is SGHNT and CDR2 is YYREEE (reference sequence). Here the CDR3 reads CASSRDLDRDGYTF. The CDR3 nucleotides read TGTGCCAGCAGCCGGGACCTCGATAGGGATGGCTACACCTTC.

As for this clone: This CDR3 is also generated by other DNA sequences in the sample. V and J are TRBV2 and TRBJ1-2; TRBD1 aligns across 9 bases. The V gene's germline CDR1 is SNHLY and CDR2 FYNNEI. The CDR3 is 13 residues long. J lost 6 bases, V lost 6 bases, and 5 bases had no gene match. CDR3 protein: CASRSTGGDGYTF. The CDR3, as DNA: TGTGCCAGCAGGTCGACAGGGGGAGATGGCTACACCTTC. The variable domain in full, completed from reference TRBV2 and TRBJ1-2, reads EPEVTQTPSHQVTQMGQEVILRCVPISNHLYFYWYRQILGQKVEFLVSFYNNEISEKSEIFDDQFSVERPDGSNFTLKIRSTKLEDSAMYFCASRSTGGDGYTFGSGTRLTVV.

The chain employs TRBV5-6 and TRBJ1-2; 8 bases align to TRBD1. This CDR3 spans 13 amino acids. Losses at the gene ends were 6 bases for V and 4 bases for J; bases not matched to a gene: 5. CDR1 SGHDT and CDR2 YYEEEE come from the germline V gene. The CDR3: CASTGQGSYGYTF. CDR3 coding DNA: TGTGCCAGCACCGGACAGGGAAGCTATGGCTACACCTTC.

The V gene is TRBV9, the J gene TRBJ1-1; D not resolved. The CDR3 consists of 14 residues. V gave up 0 bases and J gave up 0 bases, with 6 bases separating them. Looked up from germline, CDR1 is SGDLS and CDR2 is YYNGEE. CDR3 sequence (DNA): TGTGCCAGCAGCGTAGGGCCTATGAACACTGAAGCTTTCTTT. It translates to CASSVGPMNTEAFF.

The V gene is TRBV10-3, the J gene TRBJ2-7; the D is unclear. The germline V and J ends were trimmed by 3 bases and 0 bases, with 3 bases remaining between them. CDR3 length equals 12 residues. Germline loops: CDR1 ENHRY, CDR2 SYGVKD. Written as DNA, the CDR3 is TGTGCCATCAGTGACATCTCCTACGAGCAGTACTTC. Encoded protein: CAISDISYEQYF.

The gene calls are TRBV9 and TRBJ1-2; a possible D gene is TRBD1 (5 bases). The CDR3 has 16 residues. Trimming shortened V by 3 bases and J by 8 bases, and 23 bases separated the two germline ends. Germline V gene data show CDR1 as SGDLS and CDR2 as YYNGEE. The CDR3 DNA reads TGTGCCAGCAGCGGCAGTCTCCGGGGGACTATGGGAGGCTACACCTTC. Protein product: CASSGSLRGTMGGYTF.

The CDR3 sequence: CASSELAGVKGPGELFF. CDR3 DNA: TGTGCCAGCAGTGAACTAGCGGGAGTAAAGGGGCCCGGGGAGCTGTTTTTT. The chain combines TRBV25-1 with TRBJ2-2, with 10 bases aligning to TRBD2. The length of the CDR3 is 17 residues. The junction had 9 bases not matched to a gene; V was cut back by 2 bases and J by 6 bases. In germline, CDR1 is MGHDK, CDR2 SYGVNS.

This chain links TRBV6-5 with TRBJ1-1; 8 bases are a match to TRBD1. The CDR3 is made up of 15 amino acids. J gave up 6 bases and V 0 bases, and 6 bases lay outside the gene matches. Germline V gives CDR1 MNHEY, CDR2 SVGAGI. The CDR3 DNA reads as TGTGCCAGCAGTTACTCTGGCAGGGGGCTCGCTGAAGCTTTCTTT. Protein sequence: CASSYSGRGLAEAFF.

The V gene is TRBV7-2, the J gene TRBJ1-2; 8 positions match TRBD1. The ends lost 3 bases at V and 8 bases at J; junction bases unmatched: 8. Germline CDR1 and CDR2: SGHTA and FQGNSA. CDR3 length: 14 amino acids. This chain's CDR3 is CASSFSTGAEGYTF. DNA for the CDR3: TGTGCCAGCAGCTTCTCGACAGGGGCGGAAGGCTACACCTTC. The entire variable domain, with the rest obtained from reference TRBV7-2 and TRBJ1-2, is as follows: GAGVSQSPSNKVTEKGKDVELRCDPISGHTALYWYRQSLGQGLEFLIYFQGNSAPDKSGLPSDRFSAERTGGSVSTLTIQRTQQEDSAVYLCASSFSTGAEGYTFGSGTRLTVV.

This chain links TRBV3-1 (or the pseudogene TRBV3-2) with TRBJ1-4; D remains ambiguous. CDR1 and CDR2 (germline): LGHDT, YNNKEL (reference sequence). The ends were cut back, 2 bases at V and 0 bases at J, with 4 bases in the middle. The CDR3 totals 14 residues. The CDR3 sequence: CASSQLATNEKLFF. The CDR3 DNA reads TGTGCCAGCAGCCAACTCGCAACTAATGAAAAACTGTTTTTT.

V is TRBV18 and J is TRBJ1-2; the match to TRBD1 covers 11 bases. This CDR3 is 14 amino acids long. Germline V CDR1 and CDR2: KGHSH, LQKENI. V trimming: 4 bases; J trimming: 6 bases; junction bases outside the gene matches: 4. This chain's CDR3 is CASSRTGGYDGYTF. Written as DNA, the CDR3 is TGTGCCAGCTCACGGACAGGGGGCTACGATGGCTACACCTTC.